Listed below are T cell receptor beta chains from one sample, sequenced in a study of siplizumab effects on memory and regulatory T cells. Clones were read by immunoSEQ multiplex PCR, and TCRdb kept only the in-frame ones, dropping some. The data contain roughly 82,000 clones, roughly 86% of them seen just once; the ten biggest clones take up approximately 1.4%. The specimen was Tregs sorted from blood. These receptors came from a human donor in good health. Each CDR3 is given with its conserved first and last residue. The order of the fields is J gene, clone size, D gene, V gene, CDR3 DNA, CDR3 protein. A D gene is named only where the DNA matches it firmly. Expanded clones get a size class; other rows say once, few or many, or leave the size out.

J: TRBJ2-7; size: -; D: -; V: TRBV5-1; DNA: TGCGCCAGCAGTGACGCTCGAACCCCTCTCGTGGGGGGAACGGTGAGCTCCTACGAGCAGTACTTC; CDR3: CASSDARTPLVGGTVSSYEQYF
J: TRBJ2-1; size: -; D: TRBD1; V: TRBV4-2; DNA: TGTGCCAGCAGCCAATGGACAGGGGCCTCCTACAATGAGCAGTTCTTC; CDR3: CASSQWTGASYNEQFF
J: TRBJ2-5; size: -; D: TRBD2; V: TRBV5-1; DNA: TGCGCCAGCAGCTTGGCGCGGGGGGCACAAGAGACCCAGTACTTC; CDR3: CASSLARGAQETQYF
J: TRBJ2-5; size: -; D: -; V: TRBV18; DNA: TGTGCCAGCTCACCAGAAACCCTAAGGGAGACCCAGTACTTC; CDR3: CASSPETLRETQYF
J: TRBJ2-7; size: -; D: TRBD1; V: TRBV10-1; DNA: TGCGCCAGCAGGCGACCCAGGGGGCAACCCTACGAGCAGTACTTC; CDR3: CASRRPRGQPYEQYF
J: TRBJ1-1; size: -; D: -; V: TRBV5-4; DNA: TGTGCCAGCAGCACCCACTTTATGAACACTGAAGCTTTCTTT; CDR3: CASSTHFMNTEAFF
J: TRBJ2-3; size: -; D: TRBD2; V: TRBV5-4; DNA: TGTGCCAGCAGCTTCGGGCTAGCGGGGAGCACAGATACGCAGTATTTT; CDR3: CASSFGLAGSTDTQYF
J: TRBJ2-7; size: -; D: -; V: TRBV6-6; DNA: TGTGCCAGCAGTTACAGGGCCAGGACCTACGAGCAGTACTTC; CDR3: CASSYRARTYEQYF
J: TRBJ2-5; size: -; D: -; V: TRBV5-1; DNA: TGCGCCAGCAGCTTGGTGGCGGGATCAGAGACCCAGTACTTC; CDR3: CASSLVAGSETQYF
J: TRBJ1-2; size: -; D: -; V: TRBV7-9; DNA: TGTGCCAGCAGCCCGGGGGCGCCTAACTATGGCTACACCTTC; CDR3: CASSPGAPNYGYTF
J: TRBJ1-6; size: few; D: TRBD1; V: TRBV30; DNA: TGTGCCTTGGGACAGCAGGCGAATTCACCCCTCCACTTT; CDR3: CALGQQANSPLHF
J: TRBJ2-3; size: -; D: -; V: TRBV7-9; DNA: TGTGCCAGCAGCTTAGGGGGCCTCACATTCACAGATACGCAGTATTTT; CDR3: CASSLGGLTFTDTQYF
J: TRBJ1-3; size: -; D: TRBD1; V: TRBV25-1; DNA: TGTGCCAGCAGTCTAACAGGGGAAGCAAACACCATATATTTT; CDR3: CASSLTGEANTIYF
J: TRBJ2-6; size: many; D: -; V: TRBV6-5; DNA: TGTGCCAGCGCTAGACTTCTTGGGGCCAACGTCCTGACTTTC; CDR3: CASARLLGANVLTF
J: TRBJ1-2; size: few; D: -; V: TRBV30; DNA: TGTGCCTGGAGTAGGCCGGCGGGCTATGGCTACACCTTC; CDR3: CAWSRPAGYGYTF
J: TRBJ1-4; size: -; D: -; V: TRBV27; DNA: TGTGCCAGCAGCCATTTGGCTGGGTTTGAGACTAATGAAAAACTGTTTTTT; CDR3: CASSHLAGFETNEKLFF
J: TRBJ2-1; size: -; D: TRBD2; V: TRBV30; DNA: TGTGCCTGGAGTGTGGGCGGGGGGGTGAATGAGCAGTTCTTC; CDR3: CAWSVGGGVNEQFF
J: TRBJ1-3; size: -; D: -; V: TRBV6-1; DNA: TGTGCCAGCAGTGCGACAGGTCTTCTCTCTGGAAACACCATATATTTT; CDR3: CASSATGLLSGNTIYF
J: TRBJ2-7; size: -; D: -; V: TRBV11-2; DNA: TGTGCCAGCAGCAGTGCCGGGGGCTCCTACGAGCAGTACTTC; CDR3: CASSSAGGSYEQYF
J: TRBJ1-2; size: -; D: TRBD1; V: TRBV5-1; DNA: TGCGCCAGCTCCCAGGGGGCGAACTATGGCTACACCTTC; CDR3: CASSQGANYGYTF
J: TRBJ2-2; size: -; D: -; V: TRBV7-9; DNA: TGTGCCAGCAGCTTAGCGCGCGGGGAGCTGTTTTTT; CDR3: CASSLARGELFF
J: TRBJ1-3; size: -; D: TRBD1; V: TRBV28; DNA: TGTGCCAGCAGTTTATGGGCCCGGACAGGGGAAAACACCATATATTTT; CDR3: CASSLWARTGENTIYF
J: TRBJ1-2; size: -; D: -; V: TRBV5-6; DNA: TGTGCCAGCAGCCAAGGGTATGGCTACACCTTC; CDR3: CASSQGYGYTF
J: TRBJ2-1; size: -; D: TRBD2; V: TRBV5-1; DNA: TGCGCCAGCAGCTTAGGACTAGCGGGGGCGAACTCCTACAATGAGCAGTTCTTC; CDR3: CASSLGLAGANSYNEQFF
J: TRBJ1-6; size: -; D: TRBD1; V: TRBV9; DNA: TGTGCCAGCAGCGAAGAGGGGACAGGGAACTCACCCCTCCACTTT; CDR3: CASSEEGTGNSPLHF
J: TRBJ2-2; size: -; D: TRBD1; V: TRBV23-1; DNA: TGCGCCAGCAGTCAAGAGGGGGCGGTCACCGGGGAGCTGTTTTTT; CDR3: CASSQEGAVTGELFF
J: TRBJ1-1; size: -; D: -; V: TRBV19; DNA: TGTGCCAGTATCAACCCGGAGGCGTACACTGAAGCTTTCTTT; CDR3: CASINPEAYTEAFF
J: TRBJ2-5; size: -; D: -; V: TRBV12-5; DNA: TGTGCTAGTGGTTTAACGGGGGAGACCCAGTACTTC; CDR3: CASGLTGETQYF
J: TRBJ2-1; size: -; D: -; V: TRBV7-3; DNA: TGTGCCAGCAGCTTATTTGTGGGGCCCCCCTACAATGAGCAGTTCTTC; CDR3: CASSLFVGPPYNEQFF
J: TRBJ1-2; size: -; D: -; V: TRBV11-2; DNA: TGTGCCAGCAGCTTACTTAGGGACTATGGCTACACCTTC; CDR3: CASSLLRDYGYTF
J: TRBJ2-3; size: -; D: -; V: TRBV6-1; DNA: TGTGCCAGCAGTGGAGGGGGACCCACAGATACGCAGTATTTT; CDR3: CASSGGGPTDTQYF